The 29 T cell receptor beta chains listed next were all sequenced from one sample in a study of graft-versus-host responses after intestinal transplantation. The antigens of these receptors remain unknown. Libraries were prepared by immunoSEQ multiplex PCR; TCRdb keeps only in-frame clonotypes and omits some of them. Among over 100,000 clones, more than 90% were seen once, and the ten largest hold 0.23%. This material consisted of unstimulated CD4+ T cells sorted from spleen or lymph node cells, taken before transplant. The receptors were sampled from a human donor who was the organ donor for an intestinal transplant.

This chain connects TRBV6-5 to TRBJ1-5; D gene uncertain. The length of the CDR3 is 15 residues. V lost 2 bases and J lost 0, with 8 bases in between. The germline gives CDR1 MNHEY, CDR2 SVGAGI. This chain's CDR3 is CASSYAGFSNQPQHF. CDR3 DNA: TGTGCCAGCAGTTACGCTGGGTTTAGCAATCAGCCCCAGCATTTT.

This clone has just one count. This chain links TRBV7-9 with TRBJ1-2; 9 positions agree with TRBD1. V dropped 5 bases and J dropped 7; count of bases not matched to a gene: 17. Germline loops: CDR1 SEHNR, CDR2 FQNEAQ (reference sequence). This CDR3 is built from 17 residues. The CDR3 here is CASSTRGQGSLDGGYTF. CDR3 in DNA: TGTGCCAGCAGCACCCGAGGACAGGGGTCGTTAGATGGTGGCTACACCTTC.

Details on this clone: Other DNA sequences in the same sample also yield this CDR3. Here the CDR3 reads CASSSRDTPGGGDEQFF. The CDR3 DNA reads TGTGCCAGCAGTTCTCGGGATACCCCAGGGGGCGGCGATGAGCAGTTCTTC. The J gene is TRBJ2-1, the V gene TRBV28; 8 bases match TRBD1. The CDR3 contains 17 residues. The germline gives CDR1 MDHEN, CDR2 SYDVKM. V shed 4 bases, J shed 8 bases, and the junction held 16 bases outside the gene matches. The full variable domain, completed using reference TRBV28 and TRBJ2-1, is DVKVTQSSRYLVKRTGEKVFLECVQDMDHENMFWYRQDPGLGLRLIYFSYDVKMKEKGDIPEGYSVSREKKERFSLILESASTNQTSMYLCASSSRDTPGGGDEQFFGPGTRLTVL.

This chain links TRBV4-3 with TRBJ2-3; either TRBD1 or TRBD2 may supply D (5 bases each). This CDR3 has 15 amino acids. Trimming cost V 0 bases and J 4 bases, with 11 bases left between them. Germline lookup yields CDR1 LGHNA and CDR2 YSLEER. CDR3 coding DNA: TGCGCCAGCAGCCAAGAATGGCAGGGAGCAGATACGCAGTATTTT. It encodes CASSQEWQGADTQYF.

The chain uses TRBV19 and TRBJ1-2, with 8 bases matching TRBD1. Germline V gene data show CDR1 as LNHDA and CDR2 as SQIVND (reference sequence). There are 15 residues in the CDR3. The V and J ends lost 9 bases and 4 bases, in that order; junction bases with no gene match: 13. Here the CDR3 reads CASRGQGSILYGYTF. The CDR3 DNA reads as TGTGCCAGCAGGGGGCAGGGAAGTATCCTCTATGGCTACACCTTC.

The chain links TRBV9 to TRBJ2-1; 13 bases align to TRBD2. This CDR3 region has 17 residues. The V and J ends lost 4 bases and 4 bases, in that order; junction bases with no gene match: 8. Germline CDR1 is SGDLS and CDR2 is YYNGEE. For the CDR3, the DNA is TGTGCCAGCAGCCCTTTTGCGGGACTAGCGGGGTACAATGAGCAGTTCTTC. Protein product: CASSPFAGLAGYNEQFF.

The chain uses TRBV7-8 and TRBJ2-3; 7 bases line up with TRBD2. CDR1 and CDR2 (germline): SGHVS, FQNEAQ. After removal of 4 bases from V and 2 bases from J, the junction contained 9 bases not matched to a gene. This CDR3 is 16 amino acids long. CDR3 in DNA: TGTGCCAGCAGCTCGCGTTCTAGCGGAATCACAGATACGCAGTATTTT. This sequence encodes CASSSRSSGITDTQYF.

The chain is built from TRBV7-9 and TRBJ1-1; D uncertain. Germline V gene lookup returns CDR1 SEHNR and CDR2 FQNEAQ (reference sequence). The V and J ends lost 5 bases and 2 bases respectively, with 18 bases between them. The CDR3 length is 16 residues. The CDR3 reads CASSPHVGRSNTEAFF. In DNA, the CDR3 is TGTGCCAGCAGCCCCCATGTAGGGCGGAGTAACACTGAAGCTTTCTTT.

The V gene is TRBV20-1, the J gene TRBJ2-1; no clear D gene. V lost 3 bases and J lost 9, with 6 bases in between. CDR3 length: 10 amino acids. Germline loops: CDR1 DFQATT, CDR2 SNEGSKA (reference sequence). CDR3 bases: TGCAGTGCTAGCGATTTTGAGCAGTTCTTC. It translates to CSASDFEQFF.

The chain recombines TRBV28 with TRBJ2-1; TRBD1 agrees at 7 bases. The junction had 12 bases not matched to a gene; V was cut back by 6 bases and J by 4 bases. CDR1 is MDHEN, CDR2 SYDVKM, per germline. This CDR3 is built from 16 residues. CDR3 nucleotide sequence: TGTGCCAGCAGATTTCTTGACAGGGTAGGTTACAATGAGCAGTTCTTC. Its translation: CASRFLDRVGYNEQFF.

For the CDR3, the DNA is TGTGCCAGCAGTGAAGGGCAGGGTTTATTTCAGCCCCAGCATTTT. This codes for CASSEGQGLFQPQHF. The chain joins TRBV6-1 to TRBJ1-5; tentative D call: TRBD1 (5 bases). Germline loops: CDR1 MNHNS, CDR2 SASEGT. Trimming stripped 1 base from V and 6 bases from J, with 13 bases between. The CDR3 spans 15 residues.

The chain uses TRBV6-5 and TRBJ2-3, with D perhaps TRBD1 (7 bases). In germline, CDR1 is MNHEY, CDR2 SVGAGI. Trimming stripped 9 bases from V and 5 bases from J, with 12 bases between. The CDR3 covers 12 residues. The DNA for the CDR3 is TGTGCCAGACGACAGGGAGGAGATACGCAGTATTTT. It yields the protein CARRQGGDTQYF.

The chain uses TRBV11-2 and TRBJ2-5; D unclear. Deletions cut 0 bases from V and 5 bases from J, with 13 bases between. The CDR3 loop spans 15 amino acids. CDR1 and CDR2 from the germline V gene are SGHAT and FQNNGV. CDR3 DNA sequence: TGTGCCAGCAGCTTAGATCTGGTCCCATCGGAGACCCAGTACTTC. Its translation: CASSLDLVPSETQYF.

The genes are TRBV19 and TRBJ1-1; unclear D gene. V was shortened by 3 bases and J by 1 base, with 9 bases between the two germline ends. The CDR3 loop spans 14 amino acids. Germline assignment: CDR1 LNHDA and CDR2 SQIVND (reference sequence). CDR3 DNA sequence: TGTGCCAGTAGTATGGGGAACACGAACACTGAAGCTTTCTTT. Translation gives CASSMGNTNTEAFF.

The chain combines TRBV6-1 with TRBJ1-2; a possible D gene is TRBD1 (6 bases). Trimming pared 6 bases from V and 7 bases from J, leaving 12 bases between. There are 12 residues in the CDR3. In germline, CDR1 is MNHNS, CDR2 SASEGT. The CDR3 bases are TGTGCCAGCAGATCAGGGGAGGTTGGCTACACCTTC. It yields the protein CASRSGEVGYTF.

J is TRBJ2-5 and V is TRBV11-2, with D perhaps given as TRBD1 or TRBD2 (5 bases each). V lost 4 bases and J 4 bases, leaving 7 bases between the germline ends. This CDR3 comprises 12 residues. CDR1 is SGHAT and CDR2 is FQNNGV in the germline V gene. Here the CDR3 reads CASSWDLETQYF. The CDR3 nucleotides are TGTGCCAGCAGCTGGGACCTAGAGACCCAGTACTTC.

J is TRBJ2-3 and V is TRBV2; D is uncertain. The CDR3 loop spans 14 amino acids. The germline V gene has CDR1 SNHLY and CDR2 FYNNEI. The V end was cut by 6 bases, the J end by 1 base, with 11 bases between. CDR3 protein: CASSPSRGTDTQYF. CDR3 DNA: TGTGCCAGCAGCCCCTCGCGCGGCACAGATACGCAGTATTTT.

This sequence joins TRBV5-1 and TRBJ2-5; TRBD1 might be the D (6 bases). Germline assignment: CDR1 SGHRS and CDR2 YFSETQ. Deletions cut 5 bases from V and 5 bases from J, with 16 bases between. CDR3 length: 14 amino acids. CDR3: CASSWNRDGETQYF. DNA for the CDR3: TGCGCCAGCAGTTGGAACAGGGACGGGGAGACCCAGTACTTC.

Details on this clone: This specimen includes other DNA sequences encoding the same CDR3. The chain combines TRBV5-1 with TRBJ1-1; D is perhaps TRBD1 (5 bases). The V gene lost 0 bases and the J gene lost 0 bases, with 6 bases spanning the gap. The CDR3 spans 14 residues. Germline CDR1 reads SGHRS; CDR2 reads YFSETQ. The CDR3 here is CASSLGGLNTEAFF. The CDR3 DNA follows: TGCGCCAGCAGCTTGGGGGGCCTGAACACTGAAGCTTTCTTT.

The V gene is TRBV5-1, the J gene TRBJ2-2; TRBD1 agrees at 7 bases. Unmatched junction bases numbered 11, after V lost 2 bases and J lost 4 bases. The CDR3 sequence is 17 residues long. From germline, CDR1 is SGHRS and CDR2 YFSETQ. For the CDR3, the DNA is TGCGCCAGCAGCTTTCAAGGCCAGGGGGATAGCACCGGGGAGCTGTTTTTT. Its protein product is CASSFQGQGDSTGELFF.

A few counts support this clone. The V and J genes are TRBV7-9 and TRBJ2-3, with D possibly being TRBD2 (5 bases). The CDR3 length is 13 residues. Germline V gene lookup returns CDR1 SEHNR and CDR2 FQNEAQ (reference sequence). V was trimmed by 0 bases and J by 4 bases, leaving 5 bases between them. CDR3 amino acids: CASSLAGADTQYF. In DNA, the CDR3 is TGTGCCAGCAGCTTAGCGGGAGCAGATACGCAGTATTTT. Full variable domain (outside the CDR3, taken from reference TRBV7-9 and TRBJ2-3): DTGVSQNPRHKITKRGQNVTFRCDPISEHNRLYWYRQTLGQGPEFLTYFQNEAQLEKSRLLSDRFSAERPKGSFSTLEIQRTEQGDSAMYLCASSLAGADTQYFGPGTRLTVL.

The V and J genes are TRBV5-1 and TRBJ2-7; D perhaps matches TRBD1 (5 bases). Germline V gene lookup returns CDR1 SGHRS and CDR2 YFSETQ. The V gene lost 1 base and the J gene lost 2 bases, with 13 bases spanning the gap. The CDR3 has 15 residues. The CDR3 nucleotides read TGCGCCAGCAGCTTGAATCCAGGGCTAACCTACGAGCAGTACTTC. Translated: CASSLNPGLTYEQYF.

This rearrangement joins TRBV5-1 to TRBJ2-2; D is possibly TRBD2 (7 bases). Trimming removed 0 bases at V and 3 bases at J, with 15 bases between. The V gene's germline CDR1 is SGHRS and CDR2 YFSETQ. This CDR3 contains 17 residues. The CDR3 DNA reads as TGCGCCAGCAGCTTGGCCCCGGCGGGGGCCTACACCGGGGAGCTGTTTTTT. It specifies CASSLAPAGAYTGELFF.

The V call is TRBV6-5, the J call TRBJ2-3; the match to TRBD1 covers 8 bases. Germline-derived CDR1 and CDR2 are MNHEY and SVGAGI. The CDR3 loop spans 14 amino acids. The ends lost 7 bases at V and 1 base at J; junction bases unmatched: 4. CDR3 residues: CASKRGQGTDTQYF. CDR3 sequence (DNA): TGTGCCAGCAAGAGGGGACAGGGCACAGATACGCAGTATTTT.

This chain joins TRBV28 and TRBJ2-3; D not certain. Trimming removed 6 bases from V and 6 bases from J, with 10 bases in between. The CDR3 extends over 12 amino acids. Germline CDR1 MDHEN, CDR2 SYDVKM. The CDR3 DNA reads TGTGCCAGCAGGTACCCGAAGGATACGCAGTATTTT. Amino acids: CASRYPKDTQYF.

As for this clone: A junction boundary mismatches the germline segment, possibly from a read error. The gene calls are TRBV18 and TRBJ1-5, with D possibly being TRBD1 (6 bases). CDR1 and CDR2 from the germline V gene are KGHSH and LQKENI. The CDR3 sequence is 12 residues long. The DNA for the CDR3 is TGTGCCAGCTCACCAGGCGGACAGCCCCTGCATTTT. Encoded protein: CASSPGGQPLHF. The complete variable domain, with remaining parts taken from reference TRBV18 and TRBJ1-5, reads NAGVMQNPRHLVRRRGQEARLRCSPMKGHSHVYWYRQLPEEGLKFMVYLQKENIIDESGMPKERFSAEFPKEGPSILRIQQVVRGDSAAYFCASSPGGQPLHFGDGTRLSIL.

This clone was recorded once. Compared with germline, one end of the junction differs, possibly owing to a read error. Other nucleotide sequences in the sample specify the same CDR3. The chain uses TRBV7-2 and TRBJ2-6; possibly TRBD1 for D (5 bases). CDR3 length equals 15 residues. CDR1 is SGHTA and CDR2 is FQGNSA in the germline V gene. This CDR3 is CASNPFKSGANVLTF. DNA for the CDR3: TGTGCCAGCAACCCATTTAAATCTGGGGCCAACGTCCTGACCTTC.

The rearrangement uses TRBV13 and TRBJ2-1, with D perhaps matching TRBD2 (5 bases). Germline V gives CDR1 PRHDT, CDR2 FYEKMQ (reference sequence). This CDR3 contains 14 residues. V lost 1 base and J lost 15, with 19 bases in between. The CDR3 coding sequence is TGTGCCAGCAGCTTAGACGCGGGCGGCCCCCAGCGGTTCTTC. It is translated as CASSLDAGGPQRFF.

The chain recombines TRBV7-9 with TRBJ2-3; D remains unclear. CDR3 length: 14 residues. V gave up 8 bases and J gave up 2 bases, with 14 bases separating them. CDR1 is SEHNR and CDR2 is FQNEAQ in the germline V gene (reference sequence). The CDR3 loop reads CASVSVYHTDTQYF. The CDR3 DNA reads TGTGCCAGCGTCTCCGTGTACCACACAGATACGCAGTATTTT.